The 22 T cell receptor beta chains below were found in one sample sequenced in a study of cytomegalovirus exposure and HLA in healthy donors. The PCR was carried out with 60 Vbeta primers and 13 Jbeta primers. Assay used: immunoSEQ multiplex PCR; TCRdb lists only in-frame clones, some missing. The sample lists 120,000 or so clones, roughly 80% occurring once. Sample: PBMCs. The receptors were gathered from a female donor in good health and CMV-seropositive.

The chain joins TRBV15 to TRBJ2-5, with D possibly being TRBD2 (5 bases). Germline CDR1 is LNHNV and CDR2 is YYDKDF (reference sequence). The CDR3 consists of 14 residues. The V and J ends lost 0 bases and 1 base respectively, with 6 bases between them. In nucleotides, the CDR3 is TGTGCCACCAGCAGAGATCGGGGCCAAGAGACCCAGTACTTC. Translated: CATSRDRGQETQYF.

V usage is TRBV5-4 and J usage is TRBJ2-7, with 10 nucleotides matching TRBD2. Per germline, CDR1 SGHNT and CDR2 YYREEE (reference sequence). The CDR3 is 15 residues long. With 0 bases clipped from V and 5 bases from J, the junction kept 5 bases outside the gene matches. CDR3 region: CASSLAGLAGDEQYF. As DNA, the CDR3 is TGTGCCAGCAGCTTGGCCGGCCTAGCGGGGGACGAGCAGTACTTC.

The chain has TRBV5-1 and TRBJ2-3, with a possible D match to TRBD2 (6 bases). With 0 bases removed from V and 3 bases from J, the gap between germline ends came to 11 bases. Germline V gene data show CDR1 as SGHRS and CDR2 as YFSETQ. The CDR3 contains 15 residues. The CDR3 DNA reads as TGCGCCAGCAGCTTGGAGGAGGGTTGGACAGATACGCAGTATTTT. Protein: CASSLEEGWTDTQYF. The complete variable domain, with remaining parts taken from reference TRBV5-1 and TRBJ2-3, reads KAGVTQTPRYLIKTRGQQVTLSCSPISGHRSVSWYQQTPGQGLQFLFEYFSETQRNKGNFPGRFSGRQFSNSRSEMNVSTLELGDSALYLCASSLEEGWTDTQYFGPGTRLTVL.

The chain links TRBV30 to TRBJ2-3, with D possibly being TRBD2 (6 bases). Trimming cost V 0 bases and J 2 bases, with 12 bases left between them. There are 15 residues in the CDR3. The germline V gene encodes CDR1 GTSNPN and CDR2 SVGIG (reference sequence). CDR3 coding DNA: TGTGCCTGGAGTGTAGGTAGCGGAGACACAGATACGCAGTATTTT. Encoded protein: CAWSVGSGDTDTQYF.

The gene calls are TRBV18 and TRBJ2-2; 9 bases align to TRBD2. The CDR3 extends over 15 amino acids. The J segment lost 4 bases and the V segment lost 3 bases, leaving 3 bases of the junction unmatched. Germline V gene sequence: CDR1 KGHSH, CDR2 LQKENI. The CDR3 nucleotides read TGTGCCAGCTCACCCGCGGGGGGGATCACCGGGGAGCTGTTTTTT. Translation gives CASSPAGGITGELFF.

The J gene is TRBJ2-7, the V gene TRBV27; the D is unclear. Deletions cut 6 bases from V and 3 bases from J, with 12 bases between. CDR1 and CDR2 from the germline V gene are MNHEY and SMNVEV (reference sequence). There are 13 residues in the CDR3. The CDR3 bases are TGTGCCAGCAGAAGCTTATCCGACTACGAGCAGTACTTC. Protein product: CASRSLSDYEQYF.

V and J are TRBV7-2 and TRBJ2-5; possibly TRBD1 for D (6 bases). The CDR3 runs to 14 residues. V lost 4 bases to trimming and J lost 7 bases, with 16 bases between them. In germline, CDR1 is SGHTA, CDR2 FQGNSA. CDR3 protein: CASSYRRGEATQYF. The CDR3 nucleotides read TGTGCCAGCAGCTATCGCAGGGGTGAGGCGACCCAGTACTTC.

This clone was counted a few times. The chain carries TRBV6-5 and TRBJ1-4, with D hard to call. The ends were cut back, 0 bases at V and 7 bases at J, with 9 bases in the middle. Germline CDR1 reads MNHEY; CDR2 reads SVGAGI. This CDR3 is built from 14 residues. The CDR3 region is CASSYSPGGEKLFF. As DNA, the CDR3 is TGTGCCAGCAGTTACTCTCCGGGTGGTGAAAAACTGTTTTTT.

CDR3 in DNA: TGTGCCAGCAGCTTAGTCTCCCCAGGTGAGCAGTTCTTC. Its protein product is CASSLVSPGEQFF. This chain uses TRBV11-3 with TRBJ2-1; D is undetermined. V lost 1 base and J 9 bases, leaving 10 bases between the germline ends. Germline CDR1 is SGHNT and CDR2 is YENEEA. The CDR3 is made up of 13 amino acids. The full variable domain, its missing parts supplied by reference TRBV11-3 and TRBJ2-1, is EAGVVQSPRYKIIEKKQPVAFWCNPISGHNTLYWYLQNLGQGPELLIRYENEEAVDDSQLPKDRFSAERLKGVDSTLKIQPAELGDSAVYLCASSLVSPGEQFFGPGTRLTVL.

The chain joins TRBV9 to TRBJ1-5; D is possibly TRBD1 (6 bases). V lost 3 bases and J 0 bases, leaving 10 bases between the germline ends. The germline CDR1 and CDR2 sequences are SGDLS and YYNGEE. This CDR3 is 15 amino acids long. The CDR3 is CASSEGHHSNQPQHF. CDR3 nucleotides: TGTGCCAGCAGCGAGGGACACCATAGCAATCAGCCCCAGCATTTT.

V gene TRBV5-1 combines with J gene TRBJ1-1; D remains ambiguous. Germline assignment: CDR1 SGHRS and CDR2 YFSETQ. V dropped 0 bases and J dropped 4 bases, with 13 bases sitting between them. The CDR3 spans 15 residues. CDR3 sequence reads: CASSLDALEATEAFF. As DNA, the CDR3 is TGCGCCAGCAGCTTGGATGCGTTAGAGGCCACTGAAGCTTTCTTT. The whole variable domain, remainder taken from reference TRBV5-1 and TRBJ1-1, is KAGVTQTPRYLIKTRGQQVTLSCSPISGHRSVSWYQQTPGQGLQFLFEYFSETQRNKGNFPGRFSGRQFSNSRSEMNVSTLELGDSALYLCASSLDALEATEAFFGQGTRLTVV.

The rearrangement links TRBV4-3 to TRBJ1-6, with a weak D call TRBD1 (6 bases). This CDR3 comprises 17 residues. Germline loops: CDR1 LGHNA, CDR2 YSLEER. V lost 0 bases, J lost 6 bases, and 15 bases lay in between. This CDR3 reads CASSQDNDRRGNSPLHF. Here the CDR3 DNA reads TGCGCCAGCAGCCAAGATAACGACCGCAGGGGTAATTCACCCCTCCACTTT.

This clone was picked up a small number of times. The chain is built from TRBV2 and TRBJ1-6; possibly TRBD1 for D (5 bases). Trimming took 5 bases from V and 5 from J, leaving 13 bases between them. Germline V gives CDR1 SNHLY, CDR2 FYNNEI. The length of the CDR3 is 15 residues. CDR3 in amino acids: CASSSQGKDNSPLHF. The CDR3 region has the DNA TGTGCCAGCAGTAGTCAGGGAAAAGATAATTCACCCCTCCACTTT.

The chain has TRBV11-2 and TRBJ1-4; no firm D call. CDR3 length: 14 amino acids. The germline gives CDR1 SGHAT, CDR2 FQNNGV. Trimming pared 5 bases from V and 10 bases from J, leaving 17 bases between. The CDR3, as DNA: TGTGCCAGCAGCCAGGTTCAGCGGACGGCAAAACTGTTTTTT. It translates to CASSQVQRTAKLFF.

The V and J genes are TRBV9 and TRBJ2-5; perhaps TRBD2 as D (6 bases). Trimming removed 0 bases at V and 4 bases at J, with 10 bases between. The CDR3 loop spans 14 amino acids. CDR1 and CDR2 from the germline V gene are SGDLS and YYNGEE. The CDR3 loop is CASSVDGGAETQYF. The CDR3 coding sequence is TGTGCCAGCAGCGTAGATGGCGGGGCAGAGACCCAGTACTTC.

The chain recombines TRBV18 with TRBJ2-5; 7 nucleotides agree with TRBD1. With 5 bases clipped from V and 1 base from J, the junction kept 1 base outside the gene matches. CDR1 KGHSH and CDR2 LQKENI come from the germline V gene. The CDR3 contains 13 residues. In DNA form, the CDR3 reads TGTGCCAGCTCAGGACAGGCCCAAGAGACCCAGTACTTC. It yields the protein CASSGQAQETQYF.

This clone was detected only once. The chain has TRBV7-2 and TRBJ2-3; D remains ambiguous. The length of the CDR3 is 14 residues. With 2 bases removed from V and 1 base from J, the gap between germline ends came to 7 bases. The germline CDR1 and CDR2 sequences are SGHTA and FQGNSA. CDR3 DNA: TGTGCCAGCAGCTTATTTGCGGGCACAGATACGCAGTATTTT. Translating gives CASSLFAGTDTQYF.

CDR3: CASSLSPVNTEAFF. CDR3 coding DNA: TGCGCCAGCAGCTTGTCACCAGTTAATACTGAAGCTTTCTTT. The V call is TRBV5-1, the J call TRBJ1-1; D call uncertain. The CDR3 runs to 14 residues. CDR1 SGHRS and CDR2 YFSETQ come from the germline V gene. Trimming stripped 1 base from V and 5 bases from J, with 12 bases between.

The chain links TRBV7-2 to TRBJ1-1; D perhaps matches TRBD1 (6 bases). The germline V gene encodes CDR1 SGHTA and CDR2 FQGNSA. The CDR3 totals 14 residues. With 6 bases removed from V and 7 bases from J, the gap between germline ends came to 18 bases. The CDR3 DNA follows: TGTGCCAGCAGGATAGACAGGCGCCCCGATGAAGCTTTCTTT. Its protein is CASRIDRRPDEAFF. Full variable domain (rest looked up from reference TRBV7-2 and TRBJ1-1): GAGVSQSPSNKVTEKGKDVELRCDPISGHTALYWYRQSLGQGLEFLIYFQGNSAPDKSGLPSDRFSAERTGGSVSTLTIQRTQQEDSAVYLCASRIDRRPDEAFFGQGTRLTVV.

V usage is TRBV5-6 and J usage is TRBJ2-5; D remains ambiguous. Germline V CDR1 and CDR2: SGHDT, YYEEEE. V was clipped by 0 bases and J by 1 base, with 7 bases between them. The CDR3 totals 14 residues. The CDR3 nucleotides are TGTGCCAGCAGCTTGGGGGCAGGCCAAGAGACCCAGTACTTC. Its translation: CASSLGAGQETQYF.

In DNA, the CDR3 is TGTGCCAGCAGCCCTTCGACAGGGGGCGACGAGCAGTACTTC. It codes for CASSPSTGGDEQYF. The chain links TRBV7-6 to TRBJ2-5, with 10 bases identical to TRBD1. The DNA matches TRBJ2-7 better at its end, which makes the J call doubtful. CDR1 SGHVS and CDR2 FNYEAQ come from the germline V gene. The CDR3 contains 14 residues.

Only a few counts were recorded for this clone. V gene TRBV6-6 combines with J gene TRBJ1-1; D gene unclear. The CDR3 totals 14 residues. CDR1 MNHNY and CDR2 SVGAGI come from the germline V gene (reference sequence). With 3 bases removed from V and 4 bases from J, the gap between germline ends came to 12 bases. CDR3 nucleotide sequence: TGTGCCAGCAGTTATACCGAACGGTCCACTGAAGCTTTCTTT. This encodes CASSYTERSTEAFF.